These T cell receptor beta chains were read from a single sample in a study of OX40 agonist ivuxolimab in advanced cancers. Clones were sequenced by immunoSEQ multiplex PCR, and TCRdb holds only the in-frame ones, with some missing. Of approximately 82,000 clones in the sample, approximately 87% are singletons; the top ten hold approximately 0.85%. The specimen comprised CD4+ or CD8+ T cells sorted from blood, sampled in a trial of the OX40 agonist ivuxolimab. The source of these receptors is an adult with an advanced solid tumor such as melanoma, head and neck, liver or kidney cancer. Both conserved end residues are trimmed from each CDR3. A D gene is named only where the DNA matches it firmly.

CDR3 protein	V gene	J gene	D gene	CDR3 length
ASSLRNRTGSDSPLH	TRBV7-9	TRBJ1-6	TRBD1	15
ASSPRPFDQPQH	TRBV2	TRBJ1-5	-	12
AWRLSGTVTGELF	TRBV30	TRBJ2-2	TRBD1	13
AIGGGPGNTIY	TRBV7-2	TRBJ1-3	-	11
ASSQTGQGARFNQPQH	TRBV4-2	TRBJ1-5	TRBD1	16
ASSQGQAGNSPLH	TRBV7-6	TRBJ1-6	TRBD1	13
ASSEWVRQDGGYT	TRBV6-1	TRBJ1-2	-	13
ASSLDSTYGYT	TRBV18	TRBJ1-2	-	11
AIRTGESAEAF	TRBV10-3	TRBJ1-1	TRBD1	11
ASRTGEGSNQPQH	TRBV6-5	TRBJ1-5	TRBD1	13
ASSTTVPGQGVLGKLF	TRBV5-1	TRBJ1-4	TRBD1	16
ASSRVEGGTEAF	TRBV7-2	TRBJ1-1	-	12
ASSLVQGGEQY	TRBV7-3	TRBJ2-7	TRBD1	11
SSEARRSGGADTQY	TRBV29-1	TRBJ2-3	TRBD2	14
ASSKSGKETQY	TRBV21-1	TRBJ2-5	-	11
ASSPEGVGPLSGANVLT	TRBV5-1	TRBJ2-6	-	17
ASNPRVAGDNEQF	TRBV5-8	TRBJ2-1	TRBD2	13
ASSLAGTQETQY	TRBV5-4	TRBJ2-5	-	12
ASSLALDRGTDTQY	TRBV5-4	TRBJ2-3	-	14
ASSQEPLTGGTEAF	TRBV4-3	TRBJ1-1	TRBD1	14